This T cell receptor beta chain was captured by sequencing in a study of immune characterization of retroperitoneal liposarcoma. This clonotype was seen more than once but under ten times. TCRdb itself ran the PCR reads through MiXCR, one entry per CDR3 protein. The sample records more than 10,000 distinct CDR3 sequences, 40% to 50% being singletons. The CDR3 is 18 amino acids. Germline V gene lookup returns CDR1 MNHGY and CDR2 SVAAGI. What was sequenced was tumor tissue. This clonotype was sampled from a female donor with retroperitoneal liposarcoma. V and J are TRBV6-9 and TRBJ2-1, with 7 bases identical to TRBD2. The last part of the DNA fits TRBJ2-7 better; the J call may be wrong. The CDR3 protein is CASSYPPRGGSSYNEQYF. The CDR3 coding sequence is TGTGCCAGCAGTTATCCACCAAGGGGCGGGAGTTCCTACAATGAGCAGTACTTC.